The entry below describes one T cell receptor beta chain. V was clipped by 1 base and J by 3 bases; unmatched bases: 2. This CDR3 is 14 amino acids long. Germline V gene sequence: CDR1 MNHEY, CDR2 SMNVEV (reference sequence). This table comes from immunoSEQ multiplex PCR, and its TCRdb copy is limited to in-frame clones, with some not included. The sample yields over 100,000 clones, 92% seen once. The data are from a study of CD4+ T cells in melanoma. The origin of this receptor is a human donor with melanoma. The sample consisted of peripheral blood. The gene calls are TRBV27 and TRBJ2-5; 7 bases align to TRBD1. The CDR3 nucleotides read TGTGCCAGCAGTTTATTCGGGACAGAAGAGACCCAGTACTTC. Residues: CASSLFGTEETQYF.